Listed here is a single T cell receptor beta chain. The data are from a study of cytomegalovirus exposure and HLA in healthy donors. The PCR had 60 Vbeta and 13 Jbeta primers. TCRdb keeps only in-frame clones here, not all; method: immunoSEQ multiplex PCR. Among around 210,000 clones listed, 79% were seen once. In germline, CDR1 is MNHNS, CDR2 SASEGT. V shed 3 bases and J shed 0 bases, with 9 bases lying between them. This CDR3 is 15 amino acids long. Sample: PBMCs. The sequence was obtained from a male donor in good health and CMV-seropositive. This chain joins TRBV6-1 and TRBJ1-5; the D is unclear. The CDR3 nucleotides read TGTGCCAGCAGTGATGATAGTCTTAGCAATCAGCCCCAGCATTTT. The encoded protein is CASSDDSLSNQPQHF.